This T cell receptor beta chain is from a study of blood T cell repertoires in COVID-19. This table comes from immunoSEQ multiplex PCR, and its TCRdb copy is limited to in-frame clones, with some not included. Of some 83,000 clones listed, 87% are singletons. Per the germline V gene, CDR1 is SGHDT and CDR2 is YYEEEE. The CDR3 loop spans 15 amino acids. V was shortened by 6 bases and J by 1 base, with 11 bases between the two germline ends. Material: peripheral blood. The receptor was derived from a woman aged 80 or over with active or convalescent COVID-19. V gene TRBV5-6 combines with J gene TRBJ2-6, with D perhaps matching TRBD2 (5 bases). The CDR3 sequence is CASTLDFSGANVLTF. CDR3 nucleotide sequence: TGTGCCAGCACCCTGGACTTTTCTGGGGCCAACGTCCTGACTTTC. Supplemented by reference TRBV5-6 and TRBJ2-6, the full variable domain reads DAGVTQSPTHLIKTRGQQVTLRCSPKSGHDTVSWYQQALGQGPQFIFQYYEEEERQRGNFPDRFSGHQFPNYSSELNVNALLLGDSALYLCASTLDFSGANVLTFGAGSRLTVL.